This T cell receptor beta chain comes out of a study of T-cell memory formation after mild COVID-19. Across the study: Clusters were largely donor specific.

V lost 6 bases and J lost 6, with 9 bases in between. The CDR3 length is 12 residues. The germline V gene encodes CDR1 MDHEN and CDR2 SYDVKM. This clonotype was observed a single time. Its antigen is not known. TCRdb recomputed calls from the 5' RACE reads with MiXCR, one row per CDR3 protein. The sample lists 340,000 or so distinct CDR3 sequences; 10% to 15% were seen once. Points from the study as a whole: Clones shrinking from day 15 to 85 showed even CD4/CD8 mixes; later expanders tilted CD4+.

This chain joins TRBV28 and TRBJ2-1; D gene ambiguous. This receptor was obtained from a man aged 18 to 29 who had mild COVID-19 (a few samples of this study predate the infection). Cell type and time point are not known. Sequenced material: PBMCs or a T cell subset sorted from them (not recorded which). In DNA form, the CDR3 reads TGTGCCAGCAGCTCTCTGGTCAATGAGCAGTTCTTC. It encodes CASSSLVNEQFF.